The 8 T cell receptor beta chains presented below share a single source sample, sequenced in a study of cytomegalovirus exposure and HLA in healthy donors. PCR employed 60 Vbeta and 13 Jbeta primers. Assay used: immunoSEQ multiplex PCR; TCRdb lists only in-frame clones, some missing. The profile covers over 110,000 clones, with more than 75% appearing a single time and 2% to 3% taken by the ten largest. Material: PBMCs. The receptors were sampled from a young woman in good health and CMV-seropositive.

The chain combines TRBV10-2 with TRBJ1-2; D is possibly TRBD1 (6 bases). The germline V gene encodes CDR1 WSHSY and CDR2 SAAADI. Trimming left V 6 bases short and J 4 bases short, with 9 bases between. CDR3 length: 12 residues. CDR3 protein: CASRWDIYGYTF. Written as DNA, the CDR3 is TGCGCCAGCAGGTGGGACATCTATGGCTACACCTTC.

V usage is TRBV5-1 and J usage is TRBJ2-4; the D gene is possibly TRBD1 (6 bases). This CDR3 is built from 15 residues. The germline V gene has CDR1 SGHRS and CDR2 YFSETQ. Trimming shortened V by 0 bases and J by 9 bases, and 16 bases separated the two germline ends. The chain's CDR3 is CASSLDQGSKGIQYF. The CDR3 coding sequence is TGCGCCAGCAGCTTGGACCAGGGGTCGAAGGGCATTCAGTACTTC. Supplemented by reference TRBV5-1 and TRBJ2-4, the full variable domain reads KAGVTQTPRYLIKTRGQQVTLSCSPISGHRSVSWYQQTPGQGLQFLFEYFSETQRNKGNFPGRFSGRQFSNSRSEMNVSTLELGDSALYLCASSLDQGSKGIQYFGAGTRLSVL.

This clone was detected only a few times. V gene TRBV7-2 combines with J gene TRBJ1-2; D may be TRBD1 (6 bases). CDR1 SGHTA and CDR2 FQGNSA come from the germline V gene. The CDR3 loop spans 17 amino acids. The V gene lost 5 bases and the J gene lost 1 base, with 20 bases spanning the gap. CDR3 region: CASSRGGRSFNNYGYTF. Here the CDR3 DNA reads TGTGCCAGCAGCAGAGGGGGACGGAGTTTTAATAACTATGGCTACACCTTC.

The V gene is TRBV30, the J gene TRBJ1-3; D is unclear. V lost 1 base and J lost 0, with 16 bases in between. Germline V gene sequence: CDR1 GTSNPN, CDR2 SVGIG (reference sequence). The CDR3 contains 17 residues. The CDR3 sequence: CAWSATRPVASGNTIYF. Written as DNA, the CDR3 is TGTGCCTGGAGTGCGACACGCCCAGTGGCCTCTGGAAACACCATATATTTT.

The chain has TRBV5-4 and TRBJ1-1; D is possibly TRBD1 (6 bases). V was pared by 4 bases and J by 3 bases, with 16 bases between. Germline CDR1 and CDR2: SGHNT and YYREEE (reference sequence). CDR3 length equals 15 residues. The CDR3 sequence: CASSGSGTWDTEAFF. CDR3 nucleotides: TGTGCCAGCAGCGGCAGCGGGACATGGGACACTGAAGCTTTCTTT. The full variable domain, rest sourced from reference TRBV5-4 and TRBJ1-1, is ETGVTQSPTHLIKTRGQQVTLRCSSQSGHNTVSWYQQALGQGPQFIFQYYREEENGRGNFPPRFSGLQFPNYSSELNVNALELDDSALYLCASSGSGTWDTEAFFGQGTRLTVV.

The chain joins TRBV11-2 to TRBJ1-6; a weak D match, TRBD1 (5 bases). Per the germline V gene, CDR1 is SGHAT and CDR2 is FQNNGV. The CDR3 has 12 residues. Trimming left V 2 bases short and J 10 bases short, with 6 bases between. DNA of the CDR3: TGTGCCAGCAGCTTACACAGGTCACCCCTCCACTTT. It yields the protein CASSLHRSPLHF.

The V call is TRBV19, the J call TRBJ2-1; 9 bases align to TRBD1. With V trimmed by 5 bases and J by 7 bases, 9 bases remained unmatched. The CDR3 spans 15 residues. Germline CDR1 is LNHDA and CDR2 is SQIVND (reference sequence). The CDR3 DNA sequence: TGTGCCAGTAGTTCACAGGGGGCTTCTGTGAATGAGCAGTTCTTC. Its translation is CASSSQGASVNEQFF.

V usage is TRBV6-1 and J usage is TRBJ2-5; TRBD1 matches at 7 bases. V lost 6 bases, J lost 6 bases, and 7 bases stayed unmatched. The CDR3 is 13 residues long. CDR1 and CDR2 (germline): MNHNS, SASEGT. CDR3 bases: TGTGCCAGCAGCCTCGAGGGGGCGCAGACCCAGTACTTC. Translating it yields CASSLEGAQTQYF.